These 24 T cell receptor beta chains came from one sample sequenced in a study of cytomegalovirus exposure and HLA in healthy donors. PCR primers comprised 60 Vbeta and 13 Jbeta primers. Data came from immunoSEQ multiplex PCR; TCRdb stores just in-frame clones and leaves some out. The sample contains more than 80,000 clones, 65% to 80% of which appear only once. Sequenced input: PBMCs. Every receptor here comes from a female donor in good health and CMV-seropositive.

This clone was counted between two and nine times. This rearrangement joins TRBV11-2 to TRBJ2-7, with D possibly TRBD2 on 5 matching bases. The CDR3 contains 13 residues. CDR1 SGHAT and CDR2 FQNNGV come from the germline V gene. V gave up 7 bases and J gave up 2 bases, with 12 bases separating them. CDR3 coding DNA: TGTGCCAGCACGAGGGTACCTACCTACGAGCAGTACTTC. Amino acid sequence: CASTRVPTYEQYF.

This rearrangement joins TRBV4-3 to TRBJ2-2; D may be TRBD1 (6 bases). The CDR3 totals 16 residues. V was clipped by 4 bases and J by 0 bases, with 12 bases between them. Germline V gives CDR1 LGHNA, CDR2 YSLEER. The CDR3 nucleotides are TGCGCCAGCAGCCCCAGGGGCGGTTCGAACACCGGGGAGCTGTTTTTT. Its translation is CASSPRGGSNTGELFF.

The V call is TRBV7-9, the J call TRBJ1-4; D ambiguous. The CDR3 has 13 residues. Germline V gene sequence: CDR1 SEHNR, CDR2 FQNEAQ (reference sequence). The V and J ends lost 5 bases and 8 bases respectively, with 12 bases between them. CDR3 sequence: CASSPPVWEKLFF. In DNA, the CDR3 is TGTGCCAGCAGCCCCCCGGTATGGGAAAAACTGTTTTTT.

The chain combines TRBV5-7 with TRBJ2-1; 8 nucleotides line up with TRBD2. TRBV5-7 falls under the ORF class, with uncertain function. This CDR3 region has 16 residues. J gave up 7 bases and V 0 bases, and 9 bases lay outside the gene matches. As DNA, the CDR3 is TGTGCCAGCAGCTTGGGAACGGGGGGGCCCAGGAATGAGCAGTTCTTC. Its translation: CASSLGTGGPRNEQFF.

The J gene is TRBJ1-5, the V gene TRBV27; maybe TRBD1 (6 bases). The CDR3 extends over 13 amino acids. Germline CDR1 reads MNHEY; CDR2 reads SMNVEV (reference sequence). Between the trimmed V and J ends, which lost 8 bases and 6 bases, there was a span of 14 bases. CDR3: CASGGGPSQPQHF. For the CDR3, the DNA is TGTGCCAGCGGGGGGGGGCCTTCTCAGCCCCAGCATTTT.

This chain links TRBV6-5 with TRBJ1-2, with no clear D. Between the trimmed V and J ends, which lost 7 bases and 8 bases, there was a span of 14 bases. The germline gives CDR1 MNHEY, CDR2 SVGAGI. The CDR3 sequence is 12 residues long. The CDR3: CASTPRTGGYTF. The DNA for the CDR3 is TGTGCCAGCACCCCTCGGACGGGGGGCTACACCTTC.

This chain joins TRBV6-6 and TRBJ1-5, with TRBD1 as a possible D gene (6 bases). Trimming pared 6 bases from V and 3 bases from J, leaving 15 bases between. This CDR3 spans 15 amino acids. Germline CDR1 reads MNHNY; CDR2 reads SVGAGI (reference sequence). In DNA, the CDR3 is TGTGCCAGCAGATTCAGGACAGCCTTCAATCAGCCCCAGCATTTT. It is translated as CASRFRTAFNQPQHF.

The CDR3 nucleotides read TGTGCCAGCAGCTCTTGGTCTACAGGGGGCGGCGGGGAGCTGTTTTTT. Residues: CASSSWSTGGGGELFF. V usage is TRBV5-6 and J usage is TRBJ2-2, with TRBD1 matching over 9 bases. The germline gives CDR1 SGHDT, CDR2 YYEEEE. With 3 bases clipped from V and 7 bases from J, the junction kept 10 bases outside the gene matches. The CDR3 is 16 amino acids. The full variable domain, in which reference TRBV5-6 and TRBJ2-2 provide the parts outside the CDR3, is DAGVTQSPTHLIKTRGQQVTLRCSPKSGHDTVSWYQQALGQGPQFIFQYYEEEERQRGNFPDRFSGHQFPNYSSELNVNALLLGDSALYLCASSSWSTGGGGELFFGEGSRLTVL.

The V gene is TRBV10-1, the J gene TRBJ2-7; 7 bases agree with TRBD1. V shed 3 bases, J shed 6 bases, and the junction held 5 bases outside the gene matches. The CDR3 runs 13 residues. Germline CDR1 reads WNHNN; CDR2 reads SYGVQD (reference sequence). CDR3 in amino acids: CASSEDREGEQYF. CDR3 nucleotides: TGCGCCAGCAGTGAAGACAGGGAAGGCGAGCAGTACTTC.

V gene TRBV19 combines with J gene TRBJ2-5; D gene ambiguous. CDR3 size: 11 residues. In germline, CDR1 is LNHDA, CDR2 SQIVND (reference sequence). The germline V and J ends were trimmed by 4 bases and 12 bases, with 12 bases remaining between them. The CDR3 sequence is CASSTGPTKYF. CDR3 coding DNA: TGTGCCAGTAGTACAGGCCCAACCAAGTACTTC.

This clone was recorded a few times. The gene calls are TRBV5-4 and TRBJ2-3; TRBD2 matches at 7 bases. This CDR3 is built from 13 residues. The V gene's germline CDR1 is SGHNT and CDR2 YYREEE (reference sequence). Unmatched junction bases numbered 6, after V lost 9 bases and J lost 2 bases. The CDR3 DNA reads TGTGCCACCCGAGCGGGGACCACAGATACGCAGTATTTT. It codes for CATRAGTTDTQYF.

The rearrangement links TRBV11-1 to TRBJ2-7; possibly TRBD2 for D (6 bases). Germline lookup yields CDR1 SGHAT and CDR2 FQDESV (reference sequence). Trimming shortened V by 5 bases and J by 5 bases, and 10 bases separated the two germline ends. The CDR3 runs to 12 residues. The CDR3 protein is CASSDWRDEQYF. CDR3 DNA sequence: TGTGCCAGCAGCGATTGGAGGGACGAGCAGTACTTC.

The V call is TRBV4-2, the J call TRBJ1-1; TRBD1 agrees at 7 bases. CDR3 size: 15 residues. Per the germline V gene, CDR1 is LGHNA and CDR2 is YNFKEQ. Unmatched junction bases numbered 2, after V lost 0 bases and J lost 1 base. This CDR3 is CASSQDRTGNTEAFF. In nucleotides, the CDR3 is TGTGCCAGCAGCCAAGATCGGACAGGGAACACTGAAGCTTTCTTT.

The chain couples TRBV6-5 to TRBJ2-2; a possible D gene is TRBD2 (5 bases). Between the trimmed V and J ends, which lost 6 bases and 5 bases, there was a span of 10 bases. The germline gives CDR1 MNHEY, CDR2 SVGAGI. The CDR3 spans 13 residues. CDR3 bases: TGTGCCAGCAGGCCGGGGTGGACCGGGGAGCTGTTTTTT. Amino acids: CASRPGWTGELFF.

This clone has a handful of counts. V and J are TRBV25-1 and TRBJ2-2; D ambiguous. V lost 3 bases, J lost 2 bases, and 10 bases lay in between. The CDR3 covers 15 residues. Germline CDR1 reads MGHDK; CDR2 reads SYGVNS. The CDR3 reads CASSEPGPNTGELFF. The CDR3 DNA sequence: TGTGCCAGCAGTGAGCCAGGCCCTAACACCGGGGAGCTGTTTTTT.

This chain joins TRBV28 and TRBJ1-1, with a weak D call TRBD1 (5 bases). The CDR3 spans 15 residues. Trimming took off 2 bases at V and 1 base at J, with 11 bases between the two ends. Per germline, CDR1 MDHEN and CDR2 SYDVKM. CDR3 DNA sequence: TGTGCCAGCAGTTTAGGGTCCCAGGGGAACACTGAAGCTTTCTTT. Protein sequence: CASSLGSQGNTEAFF. Full variable domain (outside the CDR3, taken from reference TRBV28 and TRBJ1-1): DVKVTQSSRYLVKRTGEKVFLECVQDMDHENMFWYRQDPGLGLRLIYFSYDVKMKEKGDIPEGYSVSREKKERFSLILESASTNQTSMYLCASSLGSQGNTEAFFGQGTRLTVV.

The rearrangement links TRBV5-1 to TRBJ2-1; perhaps TRBD2 as D (7 bases). The CDR3 is 13 amino acids. V was trimmed by 4 bases and J by 9 bases, leaving 14 bases between them. The germline gives CDR1 SGHRS, CDR2 YFSETQ. Written as DNA, the CDR3 is TGCGCCAGCAGCGGGGGGGCTTCGGTTGAGCAGTTCTTC. Amino acids: CASSGGASVEQFF.

The chain is built from TRBV4-3 and TRBJ2-7; TRBD1 aligns across 10 bases. CDR1 and CDR2 from the germline V gene are LGHNA and YSLEER. V trimming: 0 bases; J trimming: 3 bases; junction bases outside the gene matches: 2. The length of the CDR3 is 15 residues. DNA for the CDR3: TGCGCCAGCAGCCAAGACCGGGACAGGGGCTACGAGCAGTACTTC. Translating gives CASSQDRDRGYEQYF.

The chain recombines TRBV7-6 with TRBJ2-5; 7 positions match TRBD2. Trimming at V came to 1 base and at J to 2 bases, leaving 1 base not matched to a gene. The CDR3 has 14 amino acids. Germline assignment: CDR1 SGHVS and CDR2 FNYEAQ. CDR3: CASSLGSGQETQYF. CDR3 DNA: TGTGCCAGCAGCTTAGGTAGCGGGCAAGAGACCCAGTACTTC.

The V gene is TRBV9, the J gene TRBJ1-6; D is possibly TRBD1 (5 bases). The ends were cut back, 0 bases at V and 4 bases at J, with 11 bases in the middle. Germline V gene sequence: CDR1 SGDLS, CDR2 YYNGEE. The CDR3 runs 16 residues. CDR3 in amino acids: CASSVDGGSYNSPLHF. CDR3 nucleotides: TGTGCCAGCAGCGTAGACGGGGGATCGTATAATTCACCCCTCCACTTT.

This clone was seen a single time. The CDR3 loop reads CASSLGGSGTEAFF. Here the CDR3 DNA reads TGCGCCAGCAGCTTAGGGGGAAGTGGGACTGAAGCTTTCTTT. The chain couples TRBV5-1 to TRBJ1-1, with a tentative D call TRBD1 (6 bases). The V gene lost 2 bases and the J gene lost 5 bases, with 13 bases spanning the gap. The germline CDR1 and CDR2 sequences are SGHRS and YFSETQ. The CDR3 extends over 14 amino acids.

This clone was counted a few times. The CDR3 spells CASSQDLGAADTQYF. CDR3 DNA sequence: TGCGCCAGCAGCCAAGATTTGGGGGCCGCAGATACGCAGTATTTT. The rearrangement uses TRBV4-3 and TRBJ2-3; weak D call: TRBD1 (6 bases). With 0 bases removed from V and 4 bases from J, the gap between germline ends came to 11 bases. Per germline, CDR1 LGHNA and CDR2 YSLEER. CDR3 length equals 15 residues.

The chain recombines TRBV5-4 with TRBJ1-6; 7 bases line up with TRBD1. Germline loops: CDR1 SGHNT, CDR2 YYREEE (reference sequence). J lost 9 bases, V lost 4 bases, and 13 bases had no gene match. This CDR3 is built from 16 residues. For the CDR3, the DNA is TGTGCCAGCAGCATCGGACAGGCCCTCCAGGGTTCACCCCTCCACTTT. Protein product: CASSIGQALQGSPLHF.

This clone occurred a few times. The V gene is TRBV4-3, the J gene TRBJ1-2; 8 nucleotides agree with TRBD1. The CDR3 has 17 residues. Trimming cost V 0 bases and J 8 bases; bases outside gene matches: 14. Germline V gene lookup returns CDR1 LGHNA and CDR2 YSLEER. The CDR3 DNA reads TGCGCCAGCAGCCAAGATGGCGGGGGCAGGGGGCGAAGGGGCTACACCTTC. Its translation is CASSQDGGGRGRRGYTF.